These T cell receptor beta chains were read from a single sample in a study of beta chain features in type 1 diabetes. Generated by immunoSEQ multiplex PCR, the TCRdb table keeps only in-frame clones and is missing some. The sample records 100,000 to 150,000 clones, 7.5% to 9.5% being singletons. The material sequenced was central memory CD4+ T cells from blood. These TCRs come from a man aged 30-40 years with type 1 diabetes. CDR3s include the opening cysteine and the closing phenylalanine or tryptophan. The D gene is left open where the match is weak. Some rows mark clone size as missing; the rest say once, few, many or name a class of expanded clone.

CDR3 protein | CDR3 DNA | J gene | clone size | D gene | V gene | CDR3 length
CASSSRWGSPLHF | TGTGCCAGCAGCTCGCGGTGGGGCTCACCCCTCCACTTT | TRBJ1-6 | NA | NA | TRBV5-6 | 13
CASSFLSGTLNEQFF | TGTGCCAGCAGCTTCCTGAGCGGGACCCTCAATGAGCAGTTCTTC | TRBJ2-1 | few | TRBD2 | TRBV7-2 | 15
CASSLDRVRNSPLHF | TGTGCCAGCAGTTTAGACAGGGTCCGTAATTCACCCCTCCACTTT | TRBJ1-6 | few | TRBD1 | TRBV28 | 15
CASSLGDRGSSPLHF | TGTGCCAGCAGCTTAGGTGACAGGGGTAGTTCACCCCTCCACTTT | TRBJ1-6 | NA | TRBD1 | TRBV7-2 | 15
CASSLDREDEQYF | TGTGCCAGCAGCTTGGACAGGGAAGACGAGCAGTACTTC | TRBJ2-7 | few | TRBD1 | TRBV2 | 13
CASTDPGQDYGYTF | TGTGCCAGCACCGATCCGGGACAGGACTATGGCTACACCTTC | TRBJ1-2 | few | TRBD1 | TRBV6-5 | 14
CASSLPGPGPSTDTQYF | TGCGCCAGCAGTCTCCCTGGCCCTGGGCCTAGCACAGATACGCAGTATTTT | TRBJ2-3 | few | NA | TRBV23-1 | 17
CASSAKRQGYTGELFF | TGTGCCAGCAGCGCCAAACGTCAGGGGTACACCGGGGAGCTGTTTTTT | TRBJ2-2 | few | NA | TRBV5-4 | 16
CASSSRRGGAYEQYF | TGTGCCAGCAGCTCCCGGCGCGGGGGGGCCTACGAGCAGTACTTC | TRBJ2-7 | NA | TRBD2 | TRBV11-2 | 15
CSVSTGDNIQYF | TGCAGCGTCTCCACAGGGGATAACATTCAGTACTTC | TRBJ2-4 | NA | TRBD1 | TRBV29-1 | 12
CASSPYRLNYEQYF | TGTGCCAGCAGCCCTTATCGACTAAACTACGAGCAGTACTTC | TRBJ2-7 | NA | NA | TRBV28 | 14
CASSLARNTEAFF | TGTGCCAGCAGCTTAGCCAGGAACACTGAAGCTTTCTTT | TRBJ1-1 | NA | NA | TRBV11-3 | 13
CASSVQDFVGDTIYF | TGTGCCAGCAGCGTTCAGGATTTCGTTGGTGACACCATATATTTT | TRBJ1-3 | few | NA | TRBV9 | 15
CASSLLAGRSQYF | TGTGCCAGCAGTTTGCTAGCGGGCCGTTCACAGTACTTC | TRBJ2-7 | NA | TRBD2 | TRBV28 | 13
CASSVGGQGRSGYTF | TGTGCCAGCAGCGTAGGGGGGCAGGGAAGGTCTGGCTACACCTTC | TRBJ1-2 | NA | NA | TRBV9 | 15
CASSPGTGASYEQYF | TGTGCCAGCTCACCAGGGACAGGAGCCTCCTACGAGCAGTACTTC | TRBJ2-7 | NA | TRBD1 | TRBV18 | 15
CASSLVSVLDTQYF | TGTGCCAGCAGCTTAGTGTCGGTCTTAGATACGCAGTATTTT | TRBJ2-3 | NA | NA | TRBV7-2 | 14
CASTSGGAYNEQFF | TGTGCCAGCACCTCGGGGGGTGCCTACAATGAGCAGTTCTTC | TRBJ2-1 | many | TRBD2 | TRBV28 | 14
CASSFGQGGETQYF | TGTGCCAGCAGTTTTGGACAGGGTGGGGAGACCCAGTACTTC | TRBJ2-5 | NA | TRBD1 | TRBV7-8 | 14
CASSPDREEQYF | TGTGCCAGCTCACCAGACAGAGAGGAGCAGTACTTC | TRBJ2-7 | NA | NA | TRBV18 | 12
CASSYGWGKQETQYF | TGTGCCAGCAGTTACGGGTGGGGCAAACAAGAGACCCAGTACTTC | TRBJ2-5 | NA | NA | TRBV6-5 | 15
CASSDGQGGNIQYF | TGCGCCAGCAGCGACGGACAGGGCGGGAACATTCAGTACTTC | TRBJ2-4 | few | TRBD1 | TRBV5-1 | 14
CASSLSGGQNEQYF | TGCGCCAGCAGCTTGTCAGGGGGCCAGAACGAGCAGTACTTC | TRBJ2-7 | few | TRBD1 | TRBV5-1 | 14
CASSLVQGRGETQYF | TGTGCCAGCAGCTTAGTACAGGGAAGGGGGGAGACCCAGTACTTC | TRBJ2-5 | NA | NA | TRBV7-2 | 15
CASSQEEETQYF | TGCGCCAGCAGCCAAGAAGAGGAGACCCAGTACTTC | TRBJ2-5 | few | NA | TRBV4-1 | 12
CASSPTPTRPYNEQFF | TGCGCCAGCAGCCCAACCCCGACTAGGCCCTACAATGAGCAGTTCTTC | TRBJ2-1 | NA | NA | TRBV4-3 | 16
CASSPGTGGLGETQYF | TGTGCCAGCAGCCCCGGGACAGGGGGCCTGGGTGAGACCCAGTACTTC | TRBJ2-5 | NA | TRBD1 | TRBV7-8 | 16
CASSPYRGPGELFF | TGCGCCAGCAGCCCTTACAGGGGTCCCGGGGAGCTGTTTTTT | TRBJ2-2 | few | TRBD1 | TRBV4-3 | 14
CASSQDWSEREQFF | TGTGCCAGCAGCCAAGATTGGTCGGAGAGGGAGCAGTTCTTC | TRBJ2-1 | few | NA | TRBV4-2 | 14
CASSGTGGVSKQYF | TGTGCCAGCTCCGGGACAGGGGGCGTAAGCAAGCAGTACTTC | TRBJ2-7 | few | TRBD1 | TRBV19 | 14
CASSSGQHNQPQHF | TGTGCCAGCAGCTCTGGGCAGCACAATCAGCCCCAGCATTTT | TRBJ1-5 | NA | NA | TRBV27 | 14
CASSPQRNQPQHF | TGTGCCAGCTCACCACAGAGGAATCAGCCCCAGCATTTT | TRBJ1-5 | few | NA | TRBV18 | 13
CASSYQGQSGLLHF | TGTGCCAGCAGTTACCAAGGACAGTCGGGGCTCCTCCACTTT | TRBJ1-6 | few | NA | TRBV6-5 | 14
CASSGDSIGQFF | TGTGCCAGCAGTGGGGACAGTATAGGGCAGTTCTTC | TRBJ2-1 | NA | TRBD1 | TRBV6-1 | 12
CASSQPGTGLLVF | TGTGCCAGCTCACAGCCTGGGACAGGGCTACTTGTCTTC | TRBJ2-7 | NA | TRBD1 | TRBV18 | 13
CASSLRGLAEKLFF | TGTGCCAGCAGTTTGCGGGGGTTGGCCGAAAAACTGTTTTTT | TRBJ1-4 | few | NA | TRBV28 | 14
CASSSGTKNEQFF | TGTGCCAGCAGCTCCGGGACTAAGAATGAGCAGTTCTTC | TRBJ2-1 | few | TRBD2 | TRBV7-3 | 13
CASSSGFAGANVLTF | TGTGCCAGCAGCTCCGGTTTTGCTGGGGCCAACGTCCTGACTTTC | TRBJ2-6 | NA | NA | TRBV7-9 | 15
CASSSPPGDYGYTF | TGTGCCAGCAGTTCCCCCCCAGGGGACTATGGCTACACCTTC | TRBJ1-2 | NA | NA | TRBV28 | 14
CASSQGQGVFF | TGTGCCAGCAGCCAAGGGCAGGGGGTTTTCTTT | TRBJ1-1 | NA | TRBD1 | TRBV6-6 | 11
CASSPRVLGTDTQYF | TGCGCCAGCAGCCCGAGGGTTCTGGGCACAGATACGCAGTATTTT | TRBJ2-3 | few | NA | TRBV5-1 | 15
CASSLGLGQGAKNIQYF | TGTGCCAGCAGCTTAGGGCTAGGGCAGGGGGCCAAAAACATTCAGTACTTC | TRBJ2-4 | NA | NA | TRBV7-2 | 17
CASSDLRTSGGTEQYF | TGTGCCAGCAGTGATTTAAGGACTAGCGGGGGAACAGAGCAGTACTTC | TRBJ2-7 | NA | TRBD2 | TRBV2 | 16
CASSLAGTGLTEAFF | TGTGCCAGCAGCTTGGCCGGGACAGGGCTCACTGAAGCTTTCTTT | TRBJ1-1 | few | TRBD1 | TRBV7-3 | 15